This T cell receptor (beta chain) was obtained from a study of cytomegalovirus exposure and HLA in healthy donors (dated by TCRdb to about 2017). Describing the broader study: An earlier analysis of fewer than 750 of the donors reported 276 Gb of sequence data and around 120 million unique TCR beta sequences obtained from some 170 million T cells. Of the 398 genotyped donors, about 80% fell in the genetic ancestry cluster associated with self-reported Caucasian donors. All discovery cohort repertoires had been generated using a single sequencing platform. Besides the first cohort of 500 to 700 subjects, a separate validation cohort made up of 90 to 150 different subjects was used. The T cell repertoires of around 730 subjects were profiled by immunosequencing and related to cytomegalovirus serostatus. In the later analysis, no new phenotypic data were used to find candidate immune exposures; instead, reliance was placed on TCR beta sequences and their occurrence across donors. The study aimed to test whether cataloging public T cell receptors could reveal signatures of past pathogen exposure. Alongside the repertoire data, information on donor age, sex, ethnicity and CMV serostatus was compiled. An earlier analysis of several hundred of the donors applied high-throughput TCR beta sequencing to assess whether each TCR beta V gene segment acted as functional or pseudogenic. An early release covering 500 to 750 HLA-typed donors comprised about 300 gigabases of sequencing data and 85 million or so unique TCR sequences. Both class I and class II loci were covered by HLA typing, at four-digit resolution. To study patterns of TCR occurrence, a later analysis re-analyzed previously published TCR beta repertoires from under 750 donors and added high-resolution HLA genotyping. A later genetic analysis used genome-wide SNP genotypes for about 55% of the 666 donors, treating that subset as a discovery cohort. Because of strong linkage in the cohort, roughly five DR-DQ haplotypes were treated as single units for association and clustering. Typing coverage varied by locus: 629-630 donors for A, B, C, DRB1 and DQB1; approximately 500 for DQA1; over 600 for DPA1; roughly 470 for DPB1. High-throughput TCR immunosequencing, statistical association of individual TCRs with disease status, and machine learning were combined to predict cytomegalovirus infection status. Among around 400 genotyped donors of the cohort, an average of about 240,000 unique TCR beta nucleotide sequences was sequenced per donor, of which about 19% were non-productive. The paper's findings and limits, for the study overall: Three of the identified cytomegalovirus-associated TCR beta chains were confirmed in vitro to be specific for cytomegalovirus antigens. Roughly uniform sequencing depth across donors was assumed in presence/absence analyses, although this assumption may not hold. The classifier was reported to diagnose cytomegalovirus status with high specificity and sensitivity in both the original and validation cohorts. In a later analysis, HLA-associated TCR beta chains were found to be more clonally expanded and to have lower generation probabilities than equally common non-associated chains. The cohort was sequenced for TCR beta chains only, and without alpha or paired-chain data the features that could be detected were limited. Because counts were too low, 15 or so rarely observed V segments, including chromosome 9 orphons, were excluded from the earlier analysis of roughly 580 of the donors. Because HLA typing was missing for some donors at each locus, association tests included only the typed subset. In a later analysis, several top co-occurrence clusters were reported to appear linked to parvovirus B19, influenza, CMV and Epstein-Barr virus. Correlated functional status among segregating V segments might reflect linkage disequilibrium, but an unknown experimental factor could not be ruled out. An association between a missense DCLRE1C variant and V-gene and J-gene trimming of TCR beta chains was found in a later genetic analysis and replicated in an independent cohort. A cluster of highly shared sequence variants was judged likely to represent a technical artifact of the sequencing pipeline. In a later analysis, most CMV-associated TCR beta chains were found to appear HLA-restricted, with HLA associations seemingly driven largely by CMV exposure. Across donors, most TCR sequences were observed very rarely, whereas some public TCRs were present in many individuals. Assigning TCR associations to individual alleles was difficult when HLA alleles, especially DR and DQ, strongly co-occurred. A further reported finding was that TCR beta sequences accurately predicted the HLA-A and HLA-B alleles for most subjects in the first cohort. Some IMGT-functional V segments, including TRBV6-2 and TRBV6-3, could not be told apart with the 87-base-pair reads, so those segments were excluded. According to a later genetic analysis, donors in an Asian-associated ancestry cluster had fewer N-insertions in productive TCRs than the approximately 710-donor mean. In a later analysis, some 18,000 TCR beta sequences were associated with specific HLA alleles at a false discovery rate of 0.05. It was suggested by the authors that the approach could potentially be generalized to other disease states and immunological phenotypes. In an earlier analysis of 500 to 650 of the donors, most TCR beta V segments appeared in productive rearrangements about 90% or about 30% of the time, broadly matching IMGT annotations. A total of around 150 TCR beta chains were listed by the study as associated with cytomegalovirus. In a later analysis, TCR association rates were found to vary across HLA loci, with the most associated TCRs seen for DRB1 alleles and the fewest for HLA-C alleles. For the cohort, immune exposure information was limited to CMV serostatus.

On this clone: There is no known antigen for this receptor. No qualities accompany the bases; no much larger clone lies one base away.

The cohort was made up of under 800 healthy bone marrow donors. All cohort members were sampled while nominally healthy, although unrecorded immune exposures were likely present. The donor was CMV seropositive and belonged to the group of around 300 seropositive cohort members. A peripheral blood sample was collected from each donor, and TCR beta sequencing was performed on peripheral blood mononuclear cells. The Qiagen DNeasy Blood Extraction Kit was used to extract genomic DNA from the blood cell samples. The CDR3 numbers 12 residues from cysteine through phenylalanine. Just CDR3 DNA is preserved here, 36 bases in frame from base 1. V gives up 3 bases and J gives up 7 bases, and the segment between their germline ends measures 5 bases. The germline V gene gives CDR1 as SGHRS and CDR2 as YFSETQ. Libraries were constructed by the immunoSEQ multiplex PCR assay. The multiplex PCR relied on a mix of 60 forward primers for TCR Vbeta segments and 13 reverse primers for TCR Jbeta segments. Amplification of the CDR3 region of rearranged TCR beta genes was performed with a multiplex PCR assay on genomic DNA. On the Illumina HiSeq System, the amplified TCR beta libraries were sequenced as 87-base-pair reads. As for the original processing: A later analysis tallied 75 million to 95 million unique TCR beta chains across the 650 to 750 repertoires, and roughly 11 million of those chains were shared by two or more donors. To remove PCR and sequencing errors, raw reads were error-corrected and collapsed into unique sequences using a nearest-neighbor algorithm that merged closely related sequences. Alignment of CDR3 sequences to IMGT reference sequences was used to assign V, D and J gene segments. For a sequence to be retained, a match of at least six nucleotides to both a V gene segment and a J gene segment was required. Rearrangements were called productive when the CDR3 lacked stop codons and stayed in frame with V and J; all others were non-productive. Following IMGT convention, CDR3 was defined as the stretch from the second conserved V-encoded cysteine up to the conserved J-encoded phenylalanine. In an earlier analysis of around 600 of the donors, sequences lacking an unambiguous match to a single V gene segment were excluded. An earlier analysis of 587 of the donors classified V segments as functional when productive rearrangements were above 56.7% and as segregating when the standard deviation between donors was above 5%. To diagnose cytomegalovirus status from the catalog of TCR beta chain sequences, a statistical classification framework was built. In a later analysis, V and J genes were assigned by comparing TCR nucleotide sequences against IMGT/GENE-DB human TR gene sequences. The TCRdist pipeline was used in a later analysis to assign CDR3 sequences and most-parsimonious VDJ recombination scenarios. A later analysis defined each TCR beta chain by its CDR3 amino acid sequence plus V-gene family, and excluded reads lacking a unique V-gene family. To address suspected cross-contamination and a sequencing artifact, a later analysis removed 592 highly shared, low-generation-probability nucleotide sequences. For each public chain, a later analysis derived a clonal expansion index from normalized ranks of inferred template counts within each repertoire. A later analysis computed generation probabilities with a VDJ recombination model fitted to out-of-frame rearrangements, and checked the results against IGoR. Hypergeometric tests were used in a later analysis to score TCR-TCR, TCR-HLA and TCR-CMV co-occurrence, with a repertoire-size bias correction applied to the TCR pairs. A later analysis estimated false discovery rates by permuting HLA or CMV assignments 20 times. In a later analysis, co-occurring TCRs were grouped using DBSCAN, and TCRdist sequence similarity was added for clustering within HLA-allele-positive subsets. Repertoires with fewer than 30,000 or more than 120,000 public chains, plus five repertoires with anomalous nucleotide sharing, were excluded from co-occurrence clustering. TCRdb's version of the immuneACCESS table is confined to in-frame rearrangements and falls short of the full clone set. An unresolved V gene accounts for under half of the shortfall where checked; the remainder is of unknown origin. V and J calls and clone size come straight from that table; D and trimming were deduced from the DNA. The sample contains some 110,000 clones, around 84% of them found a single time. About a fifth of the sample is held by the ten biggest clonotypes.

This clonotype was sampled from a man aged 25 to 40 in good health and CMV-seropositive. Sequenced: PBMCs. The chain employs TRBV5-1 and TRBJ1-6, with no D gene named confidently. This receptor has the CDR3 CASSYGNSPLHF. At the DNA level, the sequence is TGCGCCAGCAGCTACGGGAATTCACCCCTCCACTTT.